This TCR beta chain is drawn from a study of beta chain features in type 1 diabetes (dated by TCRdb to 2016 to 2019). Study-wide context: Mean age, gender distribution, total cell number and subset yield did not differ between patients and healthy donors. Regulatory and stem cell-like memory subsets were obtained from only 8 patients and about 8 healthy donors, while naive and central memory subsets were obtained from all 30 or so donors. In the study, recently diagnosed type 1 diabetes patients and matched healthy donors were compared on the TCRB repertoires of their sorted circulating CD4+ T cell subsets. A total of 107,917,701 sorted cells were examined across all samples, and the number of cells per subset was strongly correlated with RNA yield.

All of the isolated RNA was reverse transcribed with the High Capacity cDNA Reverse Transcription Kit, so expressed TCRB transcripts were sequenced. Naive, central memory and regulatory T cell samples underwent deep immunoSEQ sequencing, averaging around 3.6 million total reads per sample. Sorted cells were lysed in RLT buffer, and RNA was extracted using DNase-treated RNeasy Micro or Mini kits according to cell number. Each cell subset was processed separately to prevent cross-contamination, with patient and healthy donor samples processed together. The immunoSEQ multiplex PCR was used to amplify TCRB sequences from cDNA, generating 87-bp fragments that spanned the CDR3 region. The amplicons were sequenced using the Illumina HiSeq platform. The study's processing was this. PCR bias was computationally corrected using synthetic template baselines, reads within Hamming distance 2 were collapsed, and singletons that could not be merged were discarded. Reads were aligned against IMGT so that V, D and J genes, CDR3 length and insertions or deletions at six rearrangement sites could be assigned. Within each subset, clonotype counts were normalized to sorted cell number, and only after that were true diversity and Gini coefficients computed with the tcR R package. Repertoire sharing was quantified using the overlap coefficient calculated on TCRB nucleotide sequences. Out-of-frame TCRB sequences from naive cells were analyzed as a proxy for the pre-selection repertoire. The table was pulled from immuneACCESS by TCRdb, which kept in-frame rearrangements only. Such tables lose some clones; where checked, under half of the loss comes from unresolved V genes, and the rest has no known cause. V and J calls and clone size are those listed in that table; D and trimming were worked out from the DNA. The sample profile shows 600,000 to 700,000 clones; 9.5% to 15% of them were found once. Jointly, the top ten make up 0.095% to 0.15% of the sample.

Each donor gave one peripheral blood draw, averaging approximately 0.12 L, which was collected into heparinised tubes. Using a panel that included CD45RO, CCR7, CD25, CD127, CD95 and CD27, naive, central memory, regulatory and stem cell-like memory CD4+ T cells were sorted on a BD FACSAria II. Every sorted population had a purity above 95%. Right away, PBMCs were isolated by Lymphoprep density gradient centrifugation and were stained directly, with no culture step. So that batch effects would be minimized, each experiment stained and sorted samples in pairs, pairing one healthy donor with one patient. Study-level results and caveats: Naive, central memory and regulatory TCRB repertoires appeared more similar among patients than among healthy donors. Shorter templates might be favored by PCR, yet because patient and control samples were amplified and corrected together, any such skew would affect both groups equally. Because cDNA rather than genomic DNA was sequenced, highly expressing activated cells could have been over-represented, although no difference in activation and CD3 levels was found between groups. In all four CD4+ subsets, TCRB CDR3 length was moderately but significantly shorter in type 1 diabetes patients. Only small numbers of individuals were included in the HLA sub-analyses, which left unresolved whether HLA type had any influence on TCRB rearrangement. At VDJ recombination sites, patients with type 1 diabetes made fewer insertions and deleted more nucleotides, a pattern implying thymic rearrangement abnormalities.

This clone has a handful of counts. Its antigen remains unidentified. No quality values exist for individual bases; no much larger clone is one base distant. Compared with germline, V lacks 2 bases and J lacks 3 bases; bases without a gene match: 6. Taken from the germline V gene (reference sequence), the CDR1 and CDR2 loops are SEHNR and FQNEAQ. From the cysteine up to the phenylalanine, the CDR3 has a length of 16 residues. CDR3 DNA only is kept here, 48 bases in frame from base 1. The V gene is TRBV7-9 and the J gene is TRBJ2-1; 8 central nucleotides agree with TRBD2. The sequenced material came from naive CD4+ T cells from blood. The cell subset or site label for this specimen denotes: true naive CD4+ T cells. The clonotype was recovered from a young man with type 1 diabetes. CDR3 reads: CASSLSRGADYNEQFF. The DNA sequence is TGTGCCAGCAGCTTATCGCGGGGGGCTGACTACAATGAGCAGTTCTTC.